The 31 T cell receptor beta chains reported below all come from one sample, sequenced in a study of naive and memory T cell subsets. Points from the study as a whole: Naive repertoires, especially CD8, held a few larger clonotypes, possibly memory cells re-expressing CD45RA.

These receptors have no known antigen. Both TRBC1 and TRBC2 were covered by a beta constant-region primer of two equimolar oligonucleotides. Four rounds of PCR amplified the ligated cDNA using nested alpha and beta constant-region primers plus SP2. TCRdb fed the UMI-ligation and nested PCR reads into MiXCR, producing one record per CDR3 protein. The sample has over 110,000 distinct CDR3 sequences, around 21% seen once. Sequencing used naive CD8+ T cells from blood. The source is a human donor in good health.

This clonotype has just a few counts. In DNA, the CDR3 is TGTGCCAGCAGTCCCGGGACAGCGACCGGGGAGCTGTTTTTT. This codes for CASSPGTATGELFF. V and J are TRBV27 and TRBJ2-2, with 7 bases that match TRBD1. Germline loops: CDR1 MNHEY, CDR2 SMNVEV (reference sequence). The trim removed 5 bases at V and 5 bases at J, leaving 5 bases unmatched. The CDR3 runs 14 residues.

This chain uses TRBV28 with TRBJ1-5, with a weak D call TRBD1 (5 bases). CDR3 length: 14 residues. From germline, CDR1 is MDHEN and CDR2 SYDVKM. V was trimmed by 5 bases and J by 9 bases, leaving 17 bases between them. CDR3 residues: CASSDQGGRGPQHF. CDR3 nucleotides: TGTGCCAGCAGTGACCAGGGTGGCCGGGGGCCCCAGCATTTT. The whole variable domain, remainder taken from reference TRBV28 and TRBJ1-5, is DVKVTQSSRYLVKRTGEKVFLECVQDMDHENMFWYRQDPGLGLRLIYFSYDVKMKEKGDIPEGYSVSREKKERFSLILESASTNQTSMYLCASSDQGGRGPQHFGDGTRLSIL.

The rearrangement links TRBV28 to TRBJ2-3, with 11 bases matching TRBD2. Germline CDR1 reads MDHEN; CDR2 reads SYDVKM. V gave up 4 bases and J gave up 2 bases; unmatched junction bases: 8. CDR3 length equals 17 residues. Here the CDR3 DNA reads TGTGCCAGCAGTTCCCCGGGACTAGCGGAGATCACAGATACGCAGTATTTT. Protein: CASSSPGLAEITDTQYF.

This clonotype was seen many times. This chain uses TRBV7-9 with TRBJ1-1, with 8 positions matching TRBD1. Losses at the gene ends were 8 bases for V and 5 bases for J; bases not matched to a gene: 7. From germline, CDR1 is SEHNR and CDR2 FQNEAQ (reference sequence). The length of the CDR3 is 13 residues. The CDR3 sequence: CASVGQGGTEAFF. CDR3 DNA: TGTGCCAGCGTCGGACAGGGTGGGACTGAAGCTTTCTTT.

The J gene is TRBJ1-1, the V gene TRBV5-8, with 8 nucleotides matching TRBD1. CDR3 length equals 13 residues. Trimming removed 4 bases from V and 12 bases from J; junction bases left unmatched: 11. The germline CDR1 and CDR2 sequences are SGHTS and YDEGEE. In nucleotides, the CDR3 is TGTGCCAGCAGCAAGGACAGGGTTTGGACGACTTTCTTT. Protein product: CASSKDRVWTTFF.

This clonotype was recorded a few times. The V call is TRBV29-1, the J call TRBJ1-1; a weak D match, TRBD1 (6 bases). The CDR3 has 12 residues. The germline CDR1 and CDR2 sequences are SQVTM and ANQGSEA. Trimming took 6 bases from V and 0 from J, leaving 8 bases between them. CDR3 region: CSVRQVNTEAFF. CDR3 bases: TGCAGCGTCAGACAGGTGAACACTGAAGCTTTCTTT.

This clonotype was detected a few times. The rearrangement joins TRBV7-3 to TRBJ2-1; TRBD1 aligns across 8 bases. Germline-derived CDR1 and CDR2 are SGHTA and FQGTGA. This CDR3 is 14 amino acids long. Trimming removed 8 bases from V and 3 bases from J; junction bases left unmatched: 6. The DNA for the CDR3 is TGTGCCAGCGGGTTGGGGACAGGCTACAATGAGCAGTTCTTC. It specifies CASGLGTGYNEQFF.

Only a few counts were recorded for this clonotype. The chain has TRBV27 and TRBJ2-7; 7 nucleotides agree with TRBD2. Germline CDR1 MNHEY, CDR2 SMNVEV (reference sequence). The CDR3 totals 15 residues. The trim removed 0 bases at V and 2 bases at J, leaving 4 bases unmatched. CDR3 region: CASSLSGEGPYEQYF. Here the CDR3 DNA reads TGTGCCAGCAGTTTATCCGGGGAGGGACCCTACGAGCAGTACTTC.

The chain combines TRBV19 with TRBJ1-1; 7 nucleotides line up with TRBD1. Germline values: CDR1 LNHDA, CDR2 SQIVND (reference sequence). Trimming took 3 bases from V and 7 from J; bases not matched to a gene: 2. The CDR3 length is 12 residues. CDR3 bases: TGTGCCAGTAGTATGAGGACAGGTGAAGCTTTCTTT. It yields the protein CASSMRTGEAFF.

V gene TRBV4-2 combines with J gene TRBJ2-3; TRBD2 agrees at 8 bases. With V trimmed by 0 bases and J by 2 bases, 10 bases remained unmatched. Germline CDR1 is LGHNA and CDR2 is YNFKEQ. CDR3 size: 18 residues. CDR3 in DNA: TGTGCCAGCAGCCAAGAGATGGGTAGCGGGACTAACACAGATACGCAGTATTTT. It codes for CASSQEMGSGTNTDTQYF.

This clonotype was found many times. The gene calls are TRBV4-1 and TRBJ1-5; 7 positions match TRBD1. Germline loops: CDR1 MGHRA, CDR2 YSYEKL. The CDR3 length is 15 residues. V dropped 0 bases and J dropped 4; count of bases not matched to a gene: 3. The CDR3 reads CASSQDGDSNQPQHF. The CDR3 coding sequence is TGCGCCAGCAGCCAAGATGGGGACAGTAATCAGCCCCAGCATTTT.

This clonotype has more than one count but fewer than ten. The gene calls are TRBV14 and TRBJ1-1; D unclear. The germline gives CDR1 SGHDN, CDR2 FVKESK. The V and J ends lost 3 bases and 6 bases respectively, with 8 bases between them. The CDR3 spans 12 residues. CDR3 sequence (DNA): TGTGCCAGCAGCCATTATGGAGCTGAAGCTTTCTTT. It codes for CASSHYGAEAFF.

This clonotype was detected only a few times. This rearrangement joins TRBV6-5 to TRBJ2-3; possibly TRBD1 for D (6 bases). This CDR3 region has 17 residues. Trimming cost V 0 bases and J 5 bases, with 18 bases left between them. Germline V gives CDR1 MNHEY, CDR2 SVGAGI. In nucleotides, the CDR3 is TGTGCCAGCAGTTACTCGATAATAGCGAGAGGGGGAGATACGCAGTATTTT. This translates into CASSYSIIARGGDTQYF.

The chain employs TRBV28 and TRBJ2-1; D might be TRBD1 (5 bases). V lost 2 bases and J 7 bases, leaving 12 bases between the germline ends. Germline V gene sequence: CDR1 MDHEN, CDR2 SYDVKM. The CDR3 contains 14 residues. In DNA, the CDR3 is TGTGCCAGCAGTTTAGGGGCGCAGGGAAATGAGCAGTTCTTC. Translation: CASSLGAQGNEQFF.

This clonotype was counted many times. The rearrangement links TRBV4-1 to TRBJ2-2, with D perhaps TRBD1 (6 bases). Germline values: CDR1 MGHRA, CDR2 YSYEKL. This CDR3 region has 16 residues. The V end lost 2 bases, the J end lost 3 bases, and 13 bases lay between the germline ends. The DNA for the CDR3 is TGCGCCAGCAGCCAAACTAGGGGGATCGACACCGGGGAGCTGTTTTTT. It translates to CASSQTRGIDTGELFF.

This clonotype was detected only a few times. This sequence joins TRBV28 and TRBJ2-5; 7 bases fit TRBD1. CDR1 is MDHEN and CDR2 is SYDVKM in the germline V gene. The CDR3 runs 15 residues. Trimming at V came to 2 bases and at J to 3 bases, leaving 6 bases not matched to a gene. The CDR3 DNA sequence: TGTGCCAGCAGTTTAAACAGGGGATCCAAAGAGACCCAGTACTTC. This codes for CASSLNRGSKETQYF.

This chain joins TRBV25-1 and TRBJ2-3; D might be TRBD1 (7 bases). CDR1 and CDR2 (germline): MGHDK, SYGVNS. This CDR3 has 17 amino acids. V was trimmed by 0 bases and J by 4 bases, leaving 17 bases between them. CDR3 region: CASSEYGGGAGSDTQYF. For the CDR3, the DNA is TGTGCCAGCAGTGAATATGGAGGGGGCGCGGGCTCAGATACGCAGTATTTT.

The table lists this clonotype with many counts. V is TRBV9 and J is TRBJ2-3; D is unresolved. The CDR3 contains 13 residues. V lost 1 base to trimming and J lost 4 bases, with 7 bases between them. Germline values: CDR1 SGDLS, CDR2 YYNGEE. CDR3 DNA: TGTGCCAGCAGCGTACGGACGGCAGATACGCAGTATTTT. Translated, it gives CASSVRTADTQYF.

This clonotype was recorded many times. This sequence joins TRBV2 and TRBJ1-1, with D hard to call. The germline gives CDR1 SNHLY, CDR2 FYNNEI. Between the trimmed V and J ends, which lost 7 bases and 1 base, there was a span of 4 bases. The CDR3 consists of 11 residues. The CDR3 protein is CASTENTEAFF. CDR3 DNA sequence: TGTGCCAGCACGGAGAACACTGAAGCTTTCTTT.

The chain links TRBV7-9 to TRBJ2-1; TRBD2 matches at 14 bases. Germline CDR1 and CDR2: SEHNR and FQNEAQ (reference sequence). The junction had 6 bases not matched to a gene; V was cut back by 5 bases and J by 6 bases. The CDR3 is 16 amino acids. CDR3 coding DNA: TGTGCCAGCAGCCCGGGACTAGCGGGAGTCGGCAATGAGCAGTTCTTC. Translated, it gives CASSPGLAGVGNEQFF.

This clonotype has just a few counts. This chain links TRBV15 with TRBJ2-7; D unclear. Germline-derived CDR1 and CDR2 are LNHNV and YYDKDF (reference sequence). The CDR3 sequence is 12 residues long. V was shortened by 1 base and J by 1 base, with 2 bases between the two germline ends. The CDR3 bases are TGTGCCACCAGCAGAGTGTCCTACGAGCAGTACTTC. This translates into CATSRVSYEQYF.

This clonotype came up a few times. This chain uses TRBV5-1 with TRBJ2-5, with TRBD1 matching over 7 bases. The CDR3 runs 15 residues. Germline CDR1 reads SGHRS; CDR2 reads YFSETQ. Trimming removed 4 bases from V and 4 bases from J; junction bases left unmatched: 10. The DNA of the CDR3 is TGCGCCAGCAGCCCCCGGGACAGTTCTGGAGAGACCCAGTACTTC. This gives the protein CASSPRDSSGETQYF.

A few counts support this clonotype. The V gene is TRBV12-3 or TRBV12-4, the J gene TRBJ2-1; 7 positions agree with TRBD1. J was trimmed by 8 bases and V by 5 bases; bases with no gene match: 6. The CDR3 totals 13 residues. DNA for the CDR3: TGTGCCAGCAGTCCCATAGGGGGCGATGAGCAGTTCTTC. It specifies CASSPIGGDEQFF.

There are many counts of this clonotype. The chain couples TRBV11-2 to TRBJ2-7; D possibly corresponds to TRBD2 (5 bases). The CDR3 is 13 amino acids. Per the germline V gene, CDR1 is SGHAT and CDR2 is FQNNGV. The V gene lost 0 bases and the J gene lost 3 bases, with 6 bases spanning the gap. The CDR3 nucleotides read TGTGCCAGCAGCTTAGAGAGGGACTACGAGCAGTACTTC. It specifies CASSLERDYEQYF.

This clonotype was detected a few times. This sequence joins TRBV4-1 and TRBJ2-7; D might be TRBD2 (6 bases). Germline CDR1 is MGHRA and CDR2 is YSYEKL. Trimming cost V 1 base and J 7 bases, with 20 bases left between them. The CDR3 loop spans 16 amino acids. The CDR3 protein is CASSQAPAGLGGEQYF. In DNA form, the CDR3 reads TGCGCCAGCAGCCAAGCCCCAGCAGGGCTTGGAGGGGAGCAGTACTTC.

The chain combines TRBV4-1 with TRBJ2-1; D remains ambiguous. V was pared by 1 base and J by 10 bases, with 5 bases between. Germline CDR1 reads MGHRA; CDR2 reads YSYEKL. This CDR3 region has 11 residues. Here the CDR3 reads CASSQVGEQFF. The CDR3 DNA follows: TGCGCCAGCAGCCAAGTGGGGGAGCAGTTCTTC.

The rearrangement links TRBV18 to TRBJ2-2; 8 nucleotides line up with TRBD1. The CDR3 runs 14 residues. V lost 5 bases, J lost 7 bases, and 6 bases stayed unmatched. In germline, CDR1 is KGHSH, CDR2 LQKENI. In DNA, the CDR3 is TGTGCCAGCTCATCAGCAGGGGGCGTCGGGGAGCTGTTTTTT. This gives the protein CASSSAGGVGELFF.

The gene calls are TRBV20-1 and TRBJ2-1, with D perhaps assigned TRBD1 or TRBD2 (6 bases each). The V end was cut by 1 base, the J end by 8 bases, with 21 bases between. CDR1 and CDR2 from the germline V gene are DFQATT and SNEGSKA (reference sequence). The CDR3 covers 16 residues. The CDR3 loop reads CSARAGGHPIGDEQFF. DNA for the CDR3: TGCAGTGCTAGAGCCGGGGGACATCCGATTGGGGATGAGCAGTTCTTC.

This clonotype was counted a few times. V is TRBV3-1 and J is TRBJ1-1; 7 bases are shared with TRBD1. Germline V gene sequence: CDR1 LGHDT, CDR2 YNNKEL (reference sequence). V was clipped by 0 bases and J by 0 bases; unmatched bases: 1. The CDR3 length is 15 residues. In DNA form, the CDR3 reads TGTGCCAGCAGCCAAGAGACAGGGATGAACACTGAAGCTTTCTTT. Encoded protein: CASSQETGMNTEAFF.

This chain connects TRBV4-1 to TRBJ2-1; 7 bases map to TRBD1. V dropped 2 bases and J dropped 5; count of bases not matched to a gene: 3. The germline gives CDR1 MGHRA, CDR2 YSYEKL. CDR3 length: 14 amino acids. CDR3 nucleotide sequence: TGCGCCAGCAGCCAACTTCAGGGGGACAATGAGCAGTTCTTC. Translating gives CASSQLQGDNEQFF.

This clonotype was seen a handful of times. V and J are TRBV29-1 and TRBJ1-2; D gene ambiguous. CDR1 and CDR2 from the germline V gene are SQVTM and ANQGSEA. The CDR3 consists of 12 residues. V was shortened by 0 bases and J by 8 bases, with 10 bases between the two germline ends. The CDR3 reads CSVEEWSVGYTF. CDR3 DNA: TGCAGCGTTGAAGAGTGGTCTGTCGGCTACACCTTC.